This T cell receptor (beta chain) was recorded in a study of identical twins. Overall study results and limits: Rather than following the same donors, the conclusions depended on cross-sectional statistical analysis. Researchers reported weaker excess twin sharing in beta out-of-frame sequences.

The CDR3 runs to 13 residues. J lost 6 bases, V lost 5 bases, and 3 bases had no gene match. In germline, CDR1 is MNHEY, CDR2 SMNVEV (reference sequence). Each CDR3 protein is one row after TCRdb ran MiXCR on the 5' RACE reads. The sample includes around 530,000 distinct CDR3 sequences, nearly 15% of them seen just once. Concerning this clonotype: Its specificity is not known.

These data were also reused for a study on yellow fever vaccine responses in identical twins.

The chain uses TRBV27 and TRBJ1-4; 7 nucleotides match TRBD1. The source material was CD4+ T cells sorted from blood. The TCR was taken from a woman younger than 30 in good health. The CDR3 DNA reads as TGTGCCAGCAGTGCAGGGGGTTATGAAAAACTGTTTTTT. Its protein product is CASSAGGYEKLFF.